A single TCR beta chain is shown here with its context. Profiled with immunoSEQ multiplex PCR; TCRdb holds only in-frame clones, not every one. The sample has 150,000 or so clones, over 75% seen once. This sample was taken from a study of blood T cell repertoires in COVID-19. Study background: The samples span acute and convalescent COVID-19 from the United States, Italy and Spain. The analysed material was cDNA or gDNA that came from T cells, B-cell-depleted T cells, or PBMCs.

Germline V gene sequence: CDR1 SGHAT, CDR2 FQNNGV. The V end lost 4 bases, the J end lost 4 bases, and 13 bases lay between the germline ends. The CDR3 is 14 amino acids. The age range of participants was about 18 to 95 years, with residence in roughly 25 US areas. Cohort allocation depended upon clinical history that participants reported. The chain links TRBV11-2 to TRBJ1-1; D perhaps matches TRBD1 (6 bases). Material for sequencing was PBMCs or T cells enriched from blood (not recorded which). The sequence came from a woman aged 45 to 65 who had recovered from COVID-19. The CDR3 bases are TGTGCCAGCAGCTCGCGTGACAGGCGCACTGAAGCTTTCTTT. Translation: CASSSRDRRTEAFF.